This T cell receptor beta chain was documented in a study of human T cells and chemical hapten exposure. Study information: Application of 0.01% DPC to the upper back was done by patch test, with a reading at 6 days. Findings and caveats of the study: It should be noted that donors had alopecia, so their immune response may differ from healthy people's. Significantly greater numbers of large CDR3 similarity clusters came from expanded TCRs than from controls.

Comments on this clonotype: Its target is unknown.

TCRdb ran MiXCR on the RACE reads and lists one entry per CDR3 protein. The sample lists a few hundred thousand distinct CDR3 sequences; almost 8% were seen once. Time point of the sample: pre-sensitization, week 0. The treatment: therapeutic diphenylcyclopropenone sensitization with weekly scalp DPC. The study enrolled 18 to 70-year-old alopecia patients suitable for DPC. The germline V and J ends were trimmed by 0 bases and 1 base, with 4 bases remaining between them. The CDR3 is 13 amino acids. Germline loops: CDR1 SGHRS, CDR2 YFSETQ. The V and J genes are TRBV5-1 and TRBJ1-2; D not resolved. The TCR comes from a man between 18 and 29 years old with alopecia areata. Some clones in this sample may be carry-over from other donors' samples. The sequences come from whole blood, collected in connection with sensitization to the hapten diphenylcyclopropenone (DPC). The CDR3 DNA sequence: TGCGCCAGCAGCTTGGCAGTTAACTATGGCTACACCTTC. It is translated as CASSLAVNYGYTF.